These 8 T cell receptor beta chains were all obtained from the same sample, sequenced in a study of blood T cells in healthy people across ages. Alongside a J-beta primer mix, a sample-barcoded 5' primer served in a second PCR lasting about 7 to 11 cycles. One entry per CDR3 protein, called by TCRdb with MiXCR from the 5' RACE reads. The sample records about 760,000 distinct CDR3 sequences, about 61% being singletons. The sample consisted of blood. The receptors come from a man aged 40-49 years in good health.

This clonotype was seen more than once but under ten times. This sequence joins TRBV29-1 and TRBJ2-2; D perhaps matches TRBD1 (6 bases). V dropped 6 bases and J dropped 6 bases, with 11 bases sitting between them. Germline lookup yields CDR1 SQVTM and CDR2 ANQGSEA. The CDR3 length is 12 residues. The chain's CDR3 is CSVGDTSGELFF. DNA for the CDR3: TGCAGCGTGGGGGACACGTCCGGGGAGCTGTTTTTT.

This clonotype was seen more than once but under ten times. J is TRBJ2-1 and V is TRBV27; D is perhaps TRBD2 (5 bases). The DNA end is more similar to TRBJ2-7, so the J call may be wrong. Germline lookup yields CDR1 MNHEY and CDR2 SMNVEV (reference sequence). The CDR3 is 15 amino acids. CDR3 protein: CASSLGRGSYNEQYF. The CDR3 DNA sequence: TGTGCCAGCAGCCTGGGGAGAGGCTCCTACAATGAGCAGTACTTC.

The rearrangement uses TRBV6-2 or TRBV6-3 and TRBJ2-3; 12 bases match TRBD2. Germline trimming cut 3 bases from V and 4 bases from J; bases unmatched to any gene: 11. The germline CDR1 and CDR2 sequences are MNHEY and SVGEGT. This CDR3 contains 18 residues. The CDR3, as DNA: TGTGCCAGCAGTTATGAACTAGCGGGAGGTGGTTTTTCAGATACGCAGTATTTT. Residues: CASSYELAGGGFSDTQYF.

This chain connects TRBV21-1 to TRBJ2-3; the D call in the table, TRBD1, was not verified against the DNA. TRBV21-1 is a pseudogene. The CDR3 spans 14 residues. The CDR3 DNA follows: TGTGCCAGCAGCAGATGTCCCAACACAGATACGCAGTATTTT. Translation: CASSRCPNTDTQYF.

This clonotype occurred a few times. The rearrangement uses TRBV6-5 and TRBJ2-3; D may be TRBD2 (5 bases). Germline V gene data show CDR1 as MNHEY and CDR2 as SVGAGI. The CDR3 has 15 amino acids. V was trimmed by 0 bases and J by 3 bases, leaving 10 bases between them. CDR3 sequence: CASSYSDLRTDTQYF. In DNA form, the CDR3 reads TGTGCCAGCAGTTACTCGGACTTACGGACAGATACGCAGTATTTT.

The CDR3 spells CAGQGDVYGYTF. The CDR3 DNA sequence: TGTGCCGGTCAGGGGGACGTCTATGGCTACACCTTC. The V call is TRBV28, the J call TRBJ1-2; 7 bases match TRBD1. Trimming cost V 11 bases and J 4 bases; bases outside gene matches: 7. Looked up from germline, CDR1 is MDHEN and CDR2 is SYDVKM. CDR3 length equals 12 residues.

This clonotype came up a few times. The chain combines TRBV4-3 with TRBJ2-1, with D hard to call. V gave up 1 base and J gave up 5 bases, with 21 bases separating them. From germline, CDR1 is LGHNA and CDR2 YSLEER. The CDR3 sequence is 18 residues long. The CDR3 loop is CASSQVRVTHFSDNEQFF. CDR3 DNA sequence: TGCGCCAGCAGCCAAGTTAGGGTTACCCATTTTTCCGACAATGAGCAGTTCTTC.

V usage is TRBV14 and J usage is TRBJ2-7, with D possibly matching TRBD1 (5 bases). The germline V gene encodes CDR1 SGHDN and CDR2 FVKESK. V lost 1 base and J 1 base, leaving 11 bases between the germline ends. CDR3 length: 15 amino acids. This CDR3 reads CASSQALQGSYEQYF. CDR3 nucleotides: TGTGCCAGCAGCCAAGCTCTTCAGGGATCCTACGAGCAGTACTTC.